Listed here are 25 T cell receptor beta chains from one sample, sequenced in a study of blood T cell repertoires in COVID-19. Only in-frame clones appear in the TCRdb table, and some are missing; sequencing was by immunoSEQ multiplex PCR. The data hold 430,000 or so clones, with roughly 90% observed a single time. Sequencing input: PBMCs or T cells enriched from blood (not recorded which). These receptors were collected from a woman under 30 who had been exposed to COVID-19.

V gene TRBV7-9 combines with J gene TRBJ2-3; maybe TRBD1 (6 bases). The CDR3 runs to 15 residues. Trimming pared 2 bases from V and 5 bases from J, leaving 14 bases between. Germline V gene data show CDR1 as SEHNR and CDR2 as FQNEAQ (reference sequence). DNA of the CDR3: TGTGCCAGCAGCTTATCCATTACAGGGAAAGATACGCAGTATTTT. Translating it yields CASSLSITGKDTQYF. The full variable domain, in which reference TRBV7-9 and TRBJ2-3 provide the parts outside the CDR3, is DTGVSQNPRHKITKRGQNVTFRCDPISEHNRLYWYRQTLGQGPEFLTYFQNEAQLEKSRLLSDRFSAERPKGSFSTLEIQRTEQGDSAMYLCASSLSITGKDTQYFGPGTRLTVL.

This clone has more than one count but fewer than ten. The V gene is TRBV30, the J gene TRBJ1-6; 7 bases are shared with TRBD1. Per the germline V gene, CDR1 is GTSNPN and CDR2 is SVGIG (reference sequence). The CDR3 is 15 amino acids. V lost 0 bases to trimming and J lost 8 bases; unmatched junction nucleotides: 7. CDR3 region: CAWSVVGTEYSPLHF. The CDR3 DNA sequence: TGTGCCTGGAGTGTTGTCGGGACAGAGTATTCACCCCTCCACTTT. The full variable domain, in which reference TRBV30 and TRBJ1-6 provide the parts outside the CDR3, is SQTIHQWPATLVQPVGSPLSLECTVEGTSNPNLYWYRQAAGRGLQLLFYSVGIGQISSEVPQNLSASRPQDRQFILSSKKLLLSDSGFYLCAWSVVGTEYSPLHFGNGTRLTVT.

The chain joins TRBV18 to TRBJ1-2; maybe TRBD1 (6 bases). Per germline, CDR1 KGHSH and CDR2 LQKENI. This CDR3 is built from 15 residues. V was shortened by 2 bases and J by 4 bases, with 14 bases between the two germline ends. CDR3 sequence (DNA): TGTGCCAGCTCACCAAGGGGACAAATACTCTATGGCTACACCTTC. The encoded protein is CASSPRGQILYGYTF.

The chain carries TRBV21-1 and TRBJ2-7; the DNA was not used to check the table's D call, TRBD2. TRBV21-1 is reported as a pseudogene. The CDR3 has 16 amino acids. The CDR3 nucleotides read TGTGCCAGCAGCCCTAGGCTTGCGGCTTCCTCCTACGAGCAGTACTTC. Its translation is CASSPRLAASSYEQYF.

J is TRBJ2-1 and V is TRBV11-2; D remains ambiguous. Per the germline V gene, CDR1 is SGHAT and CDR2 is FQNNGV. The CDR3 is made up of 16 amino acids. V lost 4 bases and J 4 bases, leaving 17 bases between the germline ends. CDR3 sequence: CASSSALRGAYNEQFF. CDR3 DNA sequence: TGTGCCAGCAGCTCTGCCCTTAGAGGAGCTTACAATGAGCAGTTCTTC.

The chain couples TRBV6-2 or TRBV6-3 to TRBJ2-7; D remains unclear. This CDR3 region has 15 residues. Germline V gives CDR1 MNHEY, CDR2 SVGEGT. V gave up 5 bases and J gave up 2 bases, with 16 bases separating them. The DNA of the CDR3 is TGTGCCAGCAGTGCTCAGGTGGGTGGCCCCTACGAGCAGTACTTC. It translates to CASSAQVGGPYEQYF.

J is TRBJ2-2 and V is TRBV15, with TRBD2 matching 8 bases. The J segment lost 8 bases and the V segment lost 0 bases, leaving 5 bases of the junction unmatched. CDR1 and CDR2 (germline): LNHNV, YYDKDF (reference sequence). CDR3 length: 15 residues. The CDR3 reads CATSREVSGSGELFF. The DNA for the CDR3 is TGTGCCACCAGCAGAGAAGTGAGCGGGAGTGGGGAGCTGTTTTTT.

The rearrangement links TRBV7-3 to TRBJ1-1, with TRBD1 as a possible D gene (5 bases). CDR1 is SGHTA, CDR2 FQGTGA, per germline. The CDR3 has 12 residues. The V and J ends lost 8 bases and 2 bases respectively, with 9 bases between them. DNA of the CDR3: TGTGCCAGCGCGGGGGATAACACTGAAGCTTTCTTT. Its translation is CASAGDNTEAFF.

The chain is built from TRBV19 and TRBJ2-7; D not resolved. The V end was cut by 5 bases, the J end by 6 bases, with 14 bases between. Germline CDR1 is LNHDA and CDR2 is SQIVND (reference sequence). The length of the CDR3 is 13 residues. The CDR3 DNA is TGTGCCAGTAGTGTGTCACTGGGCGCCGAGCAGTACTTC. This gives the protein CASSVSLGAEQYF.

V and J are TRBV28 and TRBJ1-6; D not resolved. The CDR3 loop spans 15 amino acids. Trimming took off 3 bases at V and 0 bases at J, with 6 bases between the two ends. Germline assignment: CDR1 MDHEN and CDR2 SYDVKM. CDR3 nucleotide sequence: TGTGCCAGCAGTTTCCCAGGCTCCTATAATTCACCCCTCCACTTT. Protein product: CASSFPGSYNSPLHF.

The V call is TRBV28, the J call TRBJ1-1; a possible D gene is TRBD1 (5 bases). The CDR3 has 13 amino acids. Germline CDR1 MDHEN, CDR2 SYDVKM. Trimming removed 10 bases from V and 2 bases from J, with 14 bases in between. CDR3 sequence (DNA): TGTGCCACCCATGGAGGGACCAACACTGAAGCTTTCTTT. It encodes CATHGGTNTEAFF.

This chain uses TRBV18 with TRBJ2-7; weak D call: TRBD1 (5 bases). The CDR3 is 14 residues long. Per germline, CDR1 KGHSH and CDR2 LQKENI. V lost 2 bases, J lost 5 bases, and 13 bases lay in between. CDR3 in amino acids: CASSPIPGSHEQYF. CDR3 nucleotides: TGTGCCAGCTCACCAATTCCAGGGTCCCACGAGCAGTACTTC. The complete variable domain, with remaining parts taken from reference TRBV18 and TRBJ2-7, reads NAGVMQNPRHLVRRRGQEARLRCSPMKGHSHVYWYRQLPEEGLKFMVYLQKENIIDESGMPKERFSAEFPKEGPSILRIQQVVRGDSAAYFCASSPIPGSHEQYFGPGTRLTVT.

Details on this clone: The sample contains more than one DNA sequence encoding this CDR3. The V and J genes are TRBV7-2 and TRBJ2-3; 10 bases are shared with TRBD2. Germline V CDR1 and CDR2: SGHTA, FQGNSA. The CDR3 totals 15 residues. With 5 bases clipped from V and 6 bases from J, the junction kept 8 bases outside the gene matches. The CDR3 loop is CASSLLAGVSDTQYF. The CDR3 nucleotides are TGTGCCAGCAGCCTTCTAGCGGGGGTATCTGATACGCAGTATTTT.

The chain combines TRBV24-1 with TRBJ2-2; 7 bases line up with TRBD2. The J segment lost 6 bases and the V segment lost 3 bases, leaving 9 bases of the junction unmatched. Germline V gene sequence: CDR1 KGHDR, CDR2 SFDVKD. The CDR3 runs to 16 residues. The CDR3 DNA reads as TGTGCCACCAGTGATCCCCCGGGGGGTAGCGCCGGGGAGCTGTTTTTT. It codes for CATSDPPGGSAGELFF.

The chain couples TRBV7-2 to TRBJ1-1, with D possibly being TRBD1 (5 bases). CDR1 and CDR2 (germline): SGHTA, FQGNSA. CDR3 length: 15 amino acids. The V and J ends lost 5 bases and 2 bases respectively, with 15 bases between them. The CDR3 protein is CASSTGPGLNTEAFF. CDR3 in DNA: TGTGCCAGCAGCACGGGTCCGGGACTTAACACTGAAGCTTTCTTT.

DNA for the CDR3: TGTGCCAGCAGCTTGGTGGTCACAGCCTACGAGCAGTACTTC. It encodes CASSLVVTAYEQYF. The chain employs TRBV5-6 and TRBJ2-7; unclear D gene. Germline loops: CDR1 SGHDT, CDR2 YYEEEE. Trimming stripped 0 bases from V and 2 bases from J, with 9 bases between. CDR3 length: 14 residues.

This chain joins TRBV3-1 (or the pseudogene TRBV3-2) and TRBJ2-7, with D unresolved. The CDR3 runs to 14 residues. CDR1 LGHDT and CDR2 YNNKEL come from the germline V gene (reference sequence). Trimming cost V 1 base and J 7 bases, with 14 bases left between them. DNA for the CDR3: TGTGCCAGCAGCCAAGTTTCAGGTTCTTGGGAGCAGTACTTC. It codes for CASSQVSGSWEQYF.

The rearrangement joins TRBV3-1 (or the pseudogene TRBV3-2) to TRBJ2-7; TRBD1 matches 10 bases. V dropped 1 base and J dropped 3; count of bases not matched to a gene: 0. The CDR3 runs to 14 residues. Germline-derived CDR1 and CDR2 are LGHDT and YNNKEL (reference sequence). CDR3 DNA sequence: TGTGCCAGCAGCCAAGGGACAGGGGGCTACGAGCAGTACTTC. This encodes CASSQGTGGYEQYF.

CDR3 in DNA: TGTGCCAGCAGCCGGGACAGGGTTTACTATGGCTACACCTTC. It is translated as CASSRDRVYYGYTF. The chain recombines TRBV11-2 with TRBJ1-2; 9 bases fit TRBD1. The CDR3 is 14 residues long. The germline CDR1 and CDR2 sequences are SGHAT and FQNNGV. V was pared by 5 bases and J by 3 bases, with 4 bases of the junction left unmatched. Full variable domain (remainder filled in from reference TRBV11-2 and TRBJ1-2): EAGVAQSPRYKIIEKRQSVAFWCNPISGHATLYWYQQILGQGPKLLIQFQNNGVVDDSQLPKDRFSAERLKGVDSTLKIQPAKLEDSAVYLCASSRDRVYYGYTFGSGTRLTVV.

The rearrangement joins TRBV7-6 to TRBJ2-5; D might be TRBD2 (6 bases). Germline-derived CDR1 and CDR2 are SGHVS and FNYEAQ. This CDR3 contains 15 residues. V gave up 3 bases and J gave up 1 base, with 12 bases separating them. The CDR3 sequence is CASSFFRGTQETQYF. In DNA form, the CDR3 reads TGTGCCAGCAGCTTTTTCCGGGGGACCCAAGAGACCCAGTACTTC.

The V gene is TRBV28, the J gene TRBJ2-1, with D possibly TRBD2 on 5 matching bases. Trimming took off 3 bases at V and 4 bases at J, with 19 bases between the two ends. This CDR3 has 17 residues. Germline V CDR1 and CDR2: MDHEN, SYDVKM. CDR3 amino acids: CASSFNSKIAHYNEQFF. CDR3 in DNA: TGTGCCAGCAGTTTCAATTCCAAGATAGCGCATTACAATGAGCAGTTCTTC.

The chain is built from TRBV24-1 and TRBJ2-3; a weak D match, TRBD1 (5 bases). CDR3 length: 15 amino acids. Germline V gives CDR1 KGHDR, CDR2 SFDVKD. V lost 4 bases, J lost 0 bases, and 10 bases lay in between. As DNA, the CDR3 is TGTGCCACCAGTGACCAGACAGCTAGCACAGATACGCAGTATTTT. This translates into CATSDQTASTDTQYF.

The chain carries TRBV3-1 (or the pseudogene TRBV3-2) and TRBJ2-7, with D perhaps TRBD1 (6 bases). The CDR3 is made up of 14 amino acids. V was trimmed by 4 bases and J by 3 bases, leaving 13 bases between them. The V gene's germline CDR1 is LGHDT and CDR2 YNNKEL (reference sequence). The CDR3 coding sequence is TGTGCCAGCAGCCGAACCTGGACAGACTACGAGCAGTACTTC. Amino acids: CASSRTWTDYEQYF.

This clone showed up just once. The J gene is TRBJ2-3, the V gene TRBV5-8; possible D gene TRBD1, 5 bases. This CDR3 has 16 residues. Trimming left V 0 bases short and J 0 bases short, with 11 bases between. The V gene's germline CDR1 is SGHTS and CDR2 YDEGEE. The CDR3 protein is CASSLVRVGSTDTQYF. CDR3 sequence (DNA): TGTGCCAGCAGCTTGGTCAGGGTTGGTAGCACAGATACGCAGTATTTT. The variable domain in full, completed from reference TRBV5-8 and TRBJ2-3, reads EAGVTQSPTHLIKTRGQQATLRCSPISGHTSVYWYQQALGLGLQFLLWYDEGEERNRGNFPPRFSGRQFPNYSSELNVNALELEDSALYLCASSLVRVGSTDTQYFGPGTRLTVL.

The V and J genes are TRBV6-5 and TRBJ1-1, with 7 positions matching TRBD1. Looked up from germline, CDR1 is MNHEY and CDR2 is SVGAGI. V was clipped by 4 bases and J by 7 bases; unmatched bases: 9. CDR3 length: 14 residues. The CDR3 loop reads CASSSDRARGEAFF. DNA for the CDR3: TGTGCCAGCAGTTCCGACAGGGCTCGTGGTGAAGCTTTCTTT.